The entry that follows covers one T cell receptor (beta chain) sequence. Trimming removed 1 base at V and 7 bases at J, with 10 bases between. The CDR3 has 13 residues. Germline assignment: CDR1 SGHAT and CDR2 FQNNGV. These data originate in a study of CD8+ T cells in alopecia areata. As the sequencing template, cDNA was produced by extracting RNA and reverse transcribing it. The method was immunoSEQ multiplex PCR; TCRdb's version includes in-frame clones alone and lacks a portion of them. The repertoire includes more than 95,000 clones, roughly 50% of them detected once, and more than 25% sits in the top ten. Treatment indicated: oral pan-JAK inhibitor, 5-10 mg twice daily.

This sequence joins TRBV11-2 and TRBJ2-5, with a tentative D call TRBD1 (6 bases). The specimen was CD8+ T cells sorted from blood, collected at week 4, from a patient treated with tofacitinib. This receptor was identified in a human donor with alopecia areata. CDR3 sequence (DNA): TGTGCCAGCAGCTTAGGGGGGCCCCGGACCCAGTACTTC. It translates to CASSLGGPRTQYF.